This T cell receptor (beta chain) was documented in a study of T-cell memory formation after mild COVID-19. Unmatched junction bases numbered 8, after V lost 3 bases and J lost 6 bases. CDR3 size: 15 residues. Germline CDR1 SQVTM, CDR2 ANQGSEA. MiXCR, run by TCRdb on the 5' RACE reads, gives a single entry per CDR3 protein. This sample carries hundreds of thousands of distinct CDR3 sequences, around 19% of them seen once, and the ten largest clones take around 8%. This clonotype was seen more than once but under ten times. Its antigen is still unknown. Study-level results: Confirmation of SARS-CoV-2 specificity was lacking for second-wave clones peaking day 37. Day 15 to 85 contracting clones showed balanced CD4/CD8; day 15 to 37 expanders favored CD4+.

This sequence was found in an adult woman who had mild COVID-19 (a few samples of this study predate the infection). Cell type and time point are not known. This chain connects TRBV29-1 to TRBJ2-2; 9 bases fit TRBD1. The sample taken for sequencing was PBMCs or a T cell subset sorted from them (not recorded which). DNA of the CDR3: TGCAGCGTTGACTCGGGACAGGGTCTCCCCGGGGAGCTGTTTTTT. This sequence encodes CSVDSGQGLPGELFF.